These 8 T cell receptor beta chains share one sample of origin, sequenced in a study of T cells in Graves' hyperthyroidism and ophthalmopathy. RNA transcripts served as the template for amplifying TCR beta CDR3 regions. HTBI primers were the set used in a first-round RT-PCR of the TCR CDR3. TCRdb recomputed calls from the multiplex PCR reads with MiXCR, one row per CDR3 protein. The table has about 320,000 distinct CDR3 sequences, 16% seen once; the top ten hold approximately 33%. Sequencing was carried out using blood. The origin of the receptors is a man younger than 45 with Graves' hyperthyroidism.

This clonotype has at least ten counts. The chain uses TRBV7-9 and TRBJ2-1; either TRBD1 or TRBD2 may supply D (5 bases each). This CDR3 contains 16 residues. The V end was cut by 5 bases, the J end by 0 bases, with 14 bases between. Germline V gives CDR1 SEHNR, CDR2 FQNEAQ (reference sequence). CDR3 sequence (DNA): TGTGCCAGCAGCCTGGGACGCGCTAGCTCCTACAATGAGCAGTTCTTC. Translated: CASSLGRASSYNEQFF.

This clonotype was observed at least ten times. This rearrangement joins TRBV11-2 to TRBJ1-6; 7 nucleotides match TRBD1. There are 13 residues in the CDR3. After removal of 7 bases from V and 7 bases from J, the junction contained 4 bases not matched to a gene. In germline, CDR1 is SGHAT, CDR2 FQNNGV. The chain's CDR3 is CASTGTVNSPLHF. The CDR3 coding sequence is TGTGCCAGCACCGGGACAGTGAATTCACCCCTCCACTTT. Based on the CDR3 plus reference TRBV11-2 and TRBJ1-6, the full variable domain is EAGVAQSPRYKIIEKRQSVAFWCNPISGHATLYWYQQILGQGPKLLIQFQNNGVVDDSQLPKDRFSAERLKGVDSTLKIQPAKLEDSAVYLCASTGTVNSPLHFGNGTRLTVT.

This clonotype has at least ten counts. The chain joins TRBV7-8 to TRBJ2-2; 8 nucleotides match TRBD1. The CDR3 extends over 17 amino acids. Looked up from germline, CDR1 is SGHVS and CDR2 is FQNEAQ. J gave up 4 bases and V 5 bases, and 12 bases lay outside the gene matches. Written as DNA, the CDR3 is TGTGCCAGCAGCGCCGCCTCAGGGGGCTTGGGCACCGGGGAGCTGTTTTTT. It codes for CASSAASGGLGTGELFF. Complete variable domain (other parts from reference TRBV7-8 and TRBJ2-2): GAGVSQSPRYKVAKRGQDVALRCDPISGHVSLFWYQQALGQGPEFLTYFQNEAQLDKSGLPSDRFFAERPEGSVSTLKIQRTQQEDSAVYLCASSAASGGLGTGELFFGEGSRLTVL.

Points on this clonotype: This may arise from a read error, as a much more abundant clone is one base away. The chain combines TRBV12-3 or TRBV12-4 with TRBJ1-1; a possible D gene is TRBD1 (5 bases). The CDR3 is 13 amino acids. V was cut by 6 bases and J by 4 bases, with 12 bases left in between. Here the CDR3 reads CASSSSGRTEAFF. CDR3 nucleotides: TGTGCCAGCAGCTCATCAGGGCGCACTGAAGCTTTCTTT.

Note on this clonotype: Just one base apart from a much larger clone, this may be a read error. The chain uses TRBV30 and TRBJ2-1; D unresolved. This CDR3 is built from 14 residues. Deletions cut 0 bases from V and 8 bases from J, with 14 bases between. CDR1 GTSNPN and CDR2 SVGIG come from the germline V gene (reference sequence). The CDR3 DNA sequence: TGTGCCTGGAGTGTTGATACTGGCGGATATGAGCAGTTCTTC. Its protein is CAWSVDTGGYEQFF.

The table lists this clonotype with many counts. This rearrangement joins TRBV28 to TRBJ2-1; no definite D call. Germline V CDR1 and CDR2: MDHEN, SYDVKM. The CDR3 is 13 residues long. The V end was cut by 2 bases, the J end by 4 bases, with 6 bases between. For the CDR3, the DNA is TGTGCCAGCAGTTTAGGACGGTACAATGAGCAGTTCTTC. Its protein is CASSLGRYNEQFF.

Concerning this clonotype: One end of the junction is discordant with germline, which a read error may explain. The J gene is TRBJ2-5, the V gene TRBV12-3 or TRBV12-4; 9 bases align to TRBD1. This CDR3 comprises 13 residues. CDR3 protein: CASRETSGTGMVF. CDR3 coding DNA: TGTGCCAGCAGAGAAACTTCCGGGACAGGGATGGTCTTC.

Many counts were recorded for this clonotype. This chain links TRBV18 with TRBJ2-1; no clear D gene. The germline CDR1 and CDR2 sequences are KGHSH and LQKENI. The CDR3 loop spans 14 amino acids. The ends were cut back, 2 bases at V and 6 bases at J, with 11 bases in the middle. The DNA for the CDR3 is TGTGCCAGCTCACCAGGCCTTACGGGCAATGAGCAGTTCTTC. It translates to CASSPGLTGNEQFF.